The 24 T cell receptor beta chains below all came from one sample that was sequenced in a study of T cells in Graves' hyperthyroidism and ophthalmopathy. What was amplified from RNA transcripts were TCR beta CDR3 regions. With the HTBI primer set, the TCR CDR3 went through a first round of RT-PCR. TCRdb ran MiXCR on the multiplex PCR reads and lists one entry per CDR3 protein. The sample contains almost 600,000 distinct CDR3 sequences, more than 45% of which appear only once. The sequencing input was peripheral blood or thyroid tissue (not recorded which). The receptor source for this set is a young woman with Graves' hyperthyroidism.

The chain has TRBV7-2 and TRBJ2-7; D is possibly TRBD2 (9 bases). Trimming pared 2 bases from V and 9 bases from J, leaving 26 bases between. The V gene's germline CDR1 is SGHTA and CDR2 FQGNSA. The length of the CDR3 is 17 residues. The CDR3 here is CASSLSRASGTGRGQYF. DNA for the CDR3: TGTGCCAGCAGCTTATCCCGGGCTAGCGGGACAGGAAGAGGGCAGTACTTC.

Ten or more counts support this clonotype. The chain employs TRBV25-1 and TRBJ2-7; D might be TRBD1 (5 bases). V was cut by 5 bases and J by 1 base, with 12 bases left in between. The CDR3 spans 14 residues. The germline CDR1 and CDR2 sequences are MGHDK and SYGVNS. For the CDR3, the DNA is TGTGCCAGCAGTCCCTACAGGTTTTCCTACGAGCAGTACTTC. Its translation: CASSPYRFSYEQYF.

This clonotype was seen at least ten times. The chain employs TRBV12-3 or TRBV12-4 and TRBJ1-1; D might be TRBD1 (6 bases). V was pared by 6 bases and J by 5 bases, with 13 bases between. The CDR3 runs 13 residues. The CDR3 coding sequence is TGTGCCAGCAGCCCAGGGGAGGTTACTGAAGCTTTCTTT. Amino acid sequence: CASSPGEVTEAFF.

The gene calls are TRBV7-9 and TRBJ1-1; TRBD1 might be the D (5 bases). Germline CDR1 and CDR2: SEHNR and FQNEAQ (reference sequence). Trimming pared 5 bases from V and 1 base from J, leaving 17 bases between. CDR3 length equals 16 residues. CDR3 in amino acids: CASSEDMGLENTEAFF. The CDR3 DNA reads TGTGCCAGCAGCGAAGATATGGGGCTAGAGAACACTGAAGCTTTCTTT.

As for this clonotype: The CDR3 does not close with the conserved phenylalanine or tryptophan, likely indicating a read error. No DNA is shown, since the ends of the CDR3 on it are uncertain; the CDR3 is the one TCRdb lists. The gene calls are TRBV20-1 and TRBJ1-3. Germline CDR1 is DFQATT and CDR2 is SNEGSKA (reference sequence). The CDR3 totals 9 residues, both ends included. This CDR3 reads CSVQEPAGT.

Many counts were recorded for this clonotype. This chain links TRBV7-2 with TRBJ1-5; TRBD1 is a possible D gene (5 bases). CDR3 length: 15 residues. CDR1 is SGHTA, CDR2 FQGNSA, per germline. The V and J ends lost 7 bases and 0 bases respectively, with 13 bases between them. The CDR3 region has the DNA TGTGCCAGCACCTCGGGACCCTATAGCAATCAGCCCCAGCATTTT. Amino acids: CASTSGPYSNQPQHF.

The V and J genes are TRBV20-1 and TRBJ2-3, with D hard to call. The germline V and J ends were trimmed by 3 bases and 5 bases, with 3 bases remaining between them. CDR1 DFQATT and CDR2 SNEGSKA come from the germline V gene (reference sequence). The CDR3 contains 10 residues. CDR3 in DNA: TGCAGTGCTAGTATAGATACGCAGTATTTT. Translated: CSASIDTQYF.

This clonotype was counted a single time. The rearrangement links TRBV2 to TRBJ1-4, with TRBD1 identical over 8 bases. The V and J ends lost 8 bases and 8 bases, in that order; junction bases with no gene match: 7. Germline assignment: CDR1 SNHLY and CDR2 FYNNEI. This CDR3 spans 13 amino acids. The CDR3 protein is CASQGQGQEKLFF. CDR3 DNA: TGTGCCAGCCAAGGACAGGGACAAGAAAAACTGTTTTTT. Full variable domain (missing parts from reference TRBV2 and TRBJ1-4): EPEVTQTPSHQVTQMGQEVILRCVPISNHLYFYWYRQILGQKVEFLVSFYNNEISEKSEIFDDQFSVERPDGSNFTLKIRSTKLEDSAMYFCASQGQGQEKLFFGSGTQLSVL.

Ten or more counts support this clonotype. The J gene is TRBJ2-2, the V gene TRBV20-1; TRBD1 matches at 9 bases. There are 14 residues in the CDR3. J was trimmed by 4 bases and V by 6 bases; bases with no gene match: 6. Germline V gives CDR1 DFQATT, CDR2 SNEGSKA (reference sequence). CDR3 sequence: CSAKTGGVTGELFF. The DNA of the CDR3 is TGCAGTGCCAAAACAGGGGGCGTCACCGGGGAGCTGTTTTTT.

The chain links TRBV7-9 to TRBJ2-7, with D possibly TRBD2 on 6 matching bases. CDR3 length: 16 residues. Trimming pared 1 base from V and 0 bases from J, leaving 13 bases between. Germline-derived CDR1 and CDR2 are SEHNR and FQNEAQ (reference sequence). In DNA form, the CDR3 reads TGTGCCAGCAGCTTAGGACTAGGCGGGGACTCCTACGAGCAGTACTTC. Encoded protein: CASSLGLGGDSYEQYF.

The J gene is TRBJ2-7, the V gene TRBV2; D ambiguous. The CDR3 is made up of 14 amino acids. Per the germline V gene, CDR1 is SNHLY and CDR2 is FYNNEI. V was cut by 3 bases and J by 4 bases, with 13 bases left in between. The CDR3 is CASSEERTGYEQYF. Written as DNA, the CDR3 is TGTGCCAGCAGTGAGGAGAGGACCGGATACGAGCAGTACTTC. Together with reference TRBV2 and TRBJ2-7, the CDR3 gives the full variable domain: EPEVTQTPSHQVTQMGQEVILRCVPISNHLYFYWYRQILGQKVEFLVSFYNNEISEKSEIFDDQFSVERPDGSNFTLKIRSTKLEDSAMYFCASSEERTGYEQYFGPGTRLTVT.

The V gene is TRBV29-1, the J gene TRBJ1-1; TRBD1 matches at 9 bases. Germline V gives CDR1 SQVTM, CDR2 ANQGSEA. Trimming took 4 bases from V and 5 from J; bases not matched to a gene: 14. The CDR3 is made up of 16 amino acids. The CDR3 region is CSVGWDRVLLRTEAFF. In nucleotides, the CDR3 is TGCAGCGTTGGGTGGGACAGGGTATTATTGAGGACTGAAGCTTTCTTT.

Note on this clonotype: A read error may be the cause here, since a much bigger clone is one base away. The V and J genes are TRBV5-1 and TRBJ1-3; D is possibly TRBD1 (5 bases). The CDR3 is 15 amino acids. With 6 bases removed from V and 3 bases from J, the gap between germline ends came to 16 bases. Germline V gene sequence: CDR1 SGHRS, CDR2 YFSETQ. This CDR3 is CASNLEGVDGNTIYF. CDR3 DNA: TGCGCCAGCAACTTAGAAGGGGTTGATGGAAACACCATATATTTT. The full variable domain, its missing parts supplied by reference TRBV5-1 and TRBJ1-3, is KAGVTQTPRYLIKTRGQQVTLSCSPISGHRSVSWYQQTPGQGLQFLFEYFSETQRNKGNFPGRFSGRQFSNSRSEMNVSTLELGDSALYLCASNLEGVDGNTIYFGEGSWLTVV.

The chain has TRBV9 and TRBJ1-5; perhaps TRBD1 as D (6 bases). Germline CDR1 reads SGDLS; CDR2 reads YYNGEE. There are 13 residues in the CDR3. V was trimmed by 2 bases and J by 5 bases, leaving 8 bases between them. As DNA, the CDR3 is TGTGCCAGCAGCGTGTCAGGGGATCAGCCCCAGCATTTT. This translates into CASSVSGDQPQHF. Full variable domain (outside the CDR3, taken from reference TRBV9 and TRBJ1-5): DSGVTQTPKHLITATGQRVTLRCSPRSGDLSVYWYQQSLDQGLQFLIQYYNGEERAKGNILERFSAQQFPDLHSELNLSSLELGDSALYFCASSVSGDQPQHFGDGTRLSIL.

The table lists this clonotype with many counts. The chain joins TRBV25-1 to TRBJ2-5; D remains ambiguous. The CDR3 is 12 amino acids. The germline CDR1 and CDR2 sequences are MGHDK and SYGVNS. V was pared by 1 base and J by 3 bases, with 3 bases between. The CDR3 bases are TGTGCCAGCAGTGAATTGGAAGAGACCCAGTACTTC. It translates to CASSELEETQYF.

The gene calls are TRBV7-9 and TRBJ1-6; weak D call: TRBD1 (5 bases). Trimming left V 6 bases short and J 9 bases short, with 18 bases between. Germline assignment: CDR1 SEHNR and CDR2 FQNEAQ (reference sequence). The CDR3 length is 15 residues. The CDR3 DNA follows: TGTGCCAGCAGTCCTCCTTGGGGGGACTTTTCACCCCTCCACTTT. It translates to CASSPPWGDFSPLHF.

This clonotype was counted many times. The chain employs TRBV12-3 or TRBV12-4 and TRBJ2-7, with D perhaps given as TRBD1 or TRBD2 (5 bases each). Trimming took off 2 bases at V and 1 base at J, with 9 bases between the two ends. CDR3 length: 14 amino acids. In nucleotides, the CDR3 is TGTGCCAGCAGTTTACCGGGACGATCCTACGAGCAGTACTTC. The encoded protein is CASSLPGRSYEQYF.

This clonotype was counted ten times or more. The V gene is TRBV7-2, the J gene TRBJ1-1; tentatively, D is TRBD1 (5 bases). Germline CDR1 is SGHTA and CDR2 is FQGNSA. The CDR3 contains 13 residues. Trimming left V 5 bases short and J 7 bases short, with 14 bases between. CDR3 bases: TGTGCCAGCAGCCCCTCTGGGGGTGGTGAAGCTTTCTTT. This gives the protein CASSPSGGGEAFF.

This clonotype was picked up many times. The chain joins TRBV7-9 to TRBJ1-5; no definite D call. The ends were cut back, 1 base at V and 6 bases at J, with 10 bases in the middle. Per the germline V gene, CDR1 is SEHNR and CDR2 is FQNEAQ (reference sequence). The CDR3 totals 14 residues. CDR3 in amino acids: CASSLGVGVQPQHF. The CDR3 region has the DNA TGTGCCAGCAGCTTAGGGGTTGGCGTTCAGCCCCAGCATTTT.

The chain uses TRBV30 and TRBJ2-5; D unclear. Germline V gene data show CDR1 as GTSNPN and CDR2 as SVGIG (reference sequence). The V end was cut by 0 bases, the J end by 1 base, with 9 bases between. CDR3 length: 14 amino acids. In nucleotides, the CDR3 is TGTGCCTGGAGTGTAAACTTTTCCCAAGAGACCCAGTACTTC. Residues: CAWSVNFSQETQYF.

In DNA form, the CDR3 reads TGTGCCAGCAGCGAGGGGGACGCTAATTCACCCCTCCACTTT. Encoded protein: CASSEGDANSPLHF. The rearrangement joins TRBV9 to TRBJ1-6; D perhaps matches TRBD1 (6 bases). CDR3 size: 14 residues. Germline V lookup: CDR1 SGDLS, CDR2 YYNGEE. Between the trimmed V and J ends, which lost 3 bases and 6 bases, there was a span of 10 bases.

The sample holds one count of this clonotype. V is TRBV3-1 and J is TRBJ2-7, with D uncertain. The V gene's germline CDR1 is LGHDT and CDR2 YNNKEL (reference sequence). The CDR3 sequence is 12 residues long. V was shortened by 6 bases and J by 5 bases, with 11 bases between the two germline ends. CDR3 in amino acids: CASSRIPHEQYF. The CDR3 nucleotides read TGTGCCAGCAGTCGCATCCCCCACGAGCAGTACTTC.

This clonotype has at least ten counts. In DNA, the CDR3 is TGCAGTGCTAGAGACCGAGGTGTCGCCGGGACAGGGACCTACGAGCAGTACTTC. It yields the protein CSARDRGVAGTGTYEQYF. The J gene is TRBJ2-7, the V gene TRBV20-1; 9 bases match TRBD1. The junction had 14 bases not matched to a gene; V was cut back by 0 bases and J by 2 bases. This CDR3 region has 18 residues. Germline V gives CDR1 DFQATT, CDR2 SNEGSKA (reference sequence).

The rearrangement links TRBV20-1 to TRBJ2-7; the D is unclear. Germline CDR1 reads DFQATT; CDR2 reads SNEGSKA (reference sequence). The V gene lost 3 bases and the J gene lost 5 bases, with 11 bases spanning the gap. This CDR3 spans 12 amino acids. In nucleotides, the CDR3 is TGCAGTGCTAGTATGGGGTATGACGAGCAGTACTTC. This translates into CSASMGYDEQYF.